This T cell receptor (beta chain) was sequenced for a study of blood T cell repertoires in COVID-19. Background on the study: From the United States, Italy and Spain came samples of acute and convalescent COVID-19. In each case, the material was cDNA or gDNA derived from T cells, B-cell-depleted T cells, or PBMCs.

CDR1 is KGHSH and CDR2 is LQKENI in the germline V gene. The CDR3 totals 16 residues. The V end lost 1 base, the J end lost 3 bases, and 13 bases lay between the germline ends. Original processing notes: Estimation of nucleated cell counts relied on the amplification of reference gene primers. Assay: immunoSEQ multiplex PCR; the TCRdb copy retains only in-frame clones and omits some. D and trimming come from the DNA, and the V and J calls and clone size come from that table. The sample contains around 39,000 clones, 65% to 90% of which appear only once. This chain connects TRBV18 to TRBJ1-5; D possibly corresponds to TRBD1 (6 bases). Material for sequencing was peripheral blood. The sequence was obtained from a man aged 35-49 years with active COVID-19. As DNA, the CDR3 is TGTGCCAGCTCACCACAGAGACAGGCGGCCAATCAGCCCCAGCATTTT. Its protein is CASSPQRQAANQPQHF.